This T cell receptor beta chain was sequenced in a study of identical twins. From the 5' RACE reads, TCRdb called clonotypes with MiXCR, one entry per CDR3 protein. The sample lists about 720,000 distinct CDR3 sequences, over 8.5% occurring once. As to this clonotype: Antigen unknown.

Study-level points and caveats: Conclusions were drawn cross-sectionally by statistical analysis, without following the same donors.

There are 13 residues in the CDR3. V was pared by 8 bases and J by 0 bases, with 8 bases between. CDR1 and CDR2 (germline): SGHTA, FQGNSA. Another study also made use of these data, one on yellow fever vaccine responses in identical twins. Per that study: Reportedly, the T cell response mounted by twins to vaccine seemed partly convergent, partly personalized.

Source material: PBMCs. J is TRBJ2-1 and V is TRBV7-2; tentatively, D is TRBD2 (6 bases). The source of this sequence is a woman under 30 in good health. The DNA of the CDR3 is TGTGCCAGCGGGGACTCCTCCTACAATGAGCAGTTCTTC. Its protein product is CASGDSSYNEQFF.